Listed here are 6 T cell receptor beta chains from one sample, sequenced in a study of blood T cells in healthy people across ages. The second PCR ran roughly 6 to 12 cycles with a sample-barcoded 5' primer and J-beta primers. TCRdb ran MiXCR on the 5' RACE reads and lists one entry per CDR3 protein. The sample includes fewer than 2 million distinct CDR3 sequences, about two fifths of them seen just once. Material for sequencing was blood. Every receptor here comes from a human donor in good health.

This chain links TRBV29-1 with TRBJ2-3; TRBD1 aligns across 8 bases. V was clipped by 4 bases and J by 4 bases; unmatched bases: 10. The CDR3 consists of 15 residues. Germline V gene sequence: CDR1 SQVTM, CDR2 ANQGSEA. In nucleotides, the CDR3 is TGCAGCGTTGTTAGTGCAGGGGGCGCGTCAGATACGCAGTATTTT. Its translation: CSVVSAGGASDTQYF.

The rearrangement uses TRBV25-1 and TRBJ2-7; D might be TRBD1 (6 bases). This CDR3 has 17 amino acids. Trimming shortened V by 4 bases and J by 1 base, and 20 bases separated the two germline ends. Germline V gene lookup returns CDR1 MGHDK and CDR2 SYGVNS. CDR3 sequence: CASSGDGDNAPSYEQYF. In nucleotides, the CDR3 is TGTGCCAGCAGTGGGGACGGGGACAACGCGCCTTCCTACGAGCAGTACTTC.

This clonotype has more than one count but fewer than ten. V is TRBV5-4 and J is TRBJ2-2, with D unresolved. The ends were cut back, 0 bases at V and 7 bases at J, with 4 bases in the middle. Germline loops: CDR1 SGHNT, CDR2 YYREEE (reference sequence). The CDR3 covers 12 residues. The CDR3, as DNA: TGTGCCAGCAGCTTGGACTTCGGGGAGCTGTTTTTT. Its translation is CASSLDFGELFF.

The chain is built from TRBV29-1 and TRBJ2-7; 11 bases align to TRBD1. Trimming took 7 bases from V and 6 from J; bases not matched to a gene: 8. Germline CDR1 reads SQVTM; CDR2 reads ANQGSEA. The CDR3 sequence is 13 residues long. CDR3 DNA: TGCAGCGCCTTACGGGACAGGGGGAGCGAGCAGTACTTC. It specifies CSALRDRGSEQYF.

The rearrangement joins TRBV7-3 to TRBJ2-1; 10 bases fit TRBD2. The CDR3 spans 16 residues. Germline CDR1 is SGHTA and CDR2 is FQGTGA. V lost 3 bases to trimming and J lost 8 bases; unmatched junction nucleotides: 10. Written as DNA, the CDR3 is TGTGCCAGCAGCTTGCAGAGCGGGGGGGCCATCGATGAGCAGTTCTTC. Residues: CASSLQSGGAIDEQFF.

The chain is built from TRBV5-6 and TRBJ2-3; perhaps TRBD2 as D (6 bases). Trimming removed 2 bases from V and 6 bases from J, with 16 bases in between. The CDR3 is 15 residues long. CDR1 is SGHDT, CDR2 YYEEEE, per germline. The CDR3 DNA reads as TGTGCCAGCAGCTTCGGGAGAGATAGGTCGGATACGCAGTATTTT. It translates to CASSFGRDRSDTQYF.